The 11 T cell receptor beta chains below come from one sample, sequenced in a study of STAT5B mutations in CD4+ large granular lymphocyte leukemia. TCRdb keeps only in-frame clones here, not all; method: immunoSEQ multiplex PCR. This table has roughly 30,000 clones, around 80% appearing once. Sequencing was performed on CD4+ T cells from blood buffy coats. The receptors derive from a human donor in good health.

This sequence joins TRBV7-2 and TRBJ2-7; tentative D call: TRBD2 (5 bases). Trimming took 5 bases from V and 0 from J, leaving 14 bases between them. This CDR3 contains 15 residues. CDR1 and CDR2 (germline): SGHTA, FQGNSA. As DNA, the CDR3 is TGTGCCAGCAGCCGAGGGCGCGGTACCTCCTACGAGCAGTACTTC. Amino acids: CASSRGRGTSYEQYF.

This clone appeared a few times. This sequence joins TRBV6-1 and TRBJ1-1; D is uncertain. The ends were cut back, 3 bases at V and 4 bases at J, with 12 bases in the middle. The CDR3 has 14 residues. Germline loops: CDR1 MNHNS, CDR2 SASEGT. The CDR3 protein is CASSDGAKGTEAFF. CDR3 nucleotide sequence: TGTGCCAGCAGTGACGGAGCAAAGGGCACTGAAGCTTTCTTT.

The rearrangement joins TRBV19 to TRBJ2-3, with D possibly matching TRBD2 (5 bases). Trimming took off 2 bases at V and 1 base at J, with 13 bases between the two ends. The CDR3 is 16 residues long. CDR1 is LNHDA and CDR2 is SQIVND in the germline V gene (reference sequence). This chain's CDR3 is CASSILTGMGTDTQYF. The CDR3 DNA is TGTGCCAGTAGTATATTAACGGGGATGGGCACAGATACGCAGTATTTT.

This rearrangement joins TRBV19 to TRBJ2-7; 8 bases fit TRBD2. Per germline, CDR1 LNHDA and CDR2 SQIVND (reference sequence). The V and J ends lost 5 bases and 2 bases, in that order; junction bases with no gene match: 8. CDR3 length: 15 residues. CDR3: CASSPGAGGPYEQYF. The CDR3 DNA reads as TGTGCCAGTAGTCCGGGGGCGGGAGGTCCCTACGAGCAGTACTTC.

This clone has just a few counts. The genes are TRBV19 and TRBJ2-2; 9 nucleotides align to TRBD1. Trimming cost V 6 bases and J 6 bases; bases outside gene matches: 5. The CDR3 is made up of 14 amino acids. The germline gives CDR1 LNHDA, CDR2 SQIVND (reference sequence). CDR3 in DNA: TGTGCCAGTAGGTGGGACAGGGTGGCCGGGGAGCTGTTTTTT. Translation gives CASRWDRVAGELFF.

This clone was recorded a few times. CDR3 DNA: TGTGCCAGCAGTTCGGGACGGATGAACACTGAAGCTTTCTTT. The encoded protein is CASSSGRMNTEAFF. This rearrangement joins TRBV6-5 to TRBJ1-1; perhaps TRBD1 as D (5 bases). V was trimmed by 4 bases and J by 0 bases, leaving 9 bases between them. The CDR3 covers 14 residues. Germline CDR1 and CDR2: MNHEY and SVGAGI.

V and J are TRBV14 and TRBJ1-6, with 7 positions matching TRBD1. The length of the CDR3 is 15 residues. Unmatched junction bases numbered 4, after V lost 1 base and J lost 7 bases. Germline V gives CDR1 SGHDN, CDR2 FVKESK. In DNA, the CDR3 is TGTGCCAGCAGCCAAGCCCAGGGGGGGAATTCACCCCTCCACTTT. Translating it yields CASSQAQGGNSPLHF.

The chain recombines TRBV7-3 with TRBJ1-4; possible D gene TRBD1, 5 bases. In germline, CDR1 is SGHTA, CDR2 FQGTGA. The CDR3 loop spans 15 amino acids. The V end lost 1 base, the J end lost 0 bases, and 6 bases lay between the germline ends. CDR3 sequence: CASSLRGATNEKLFF. The DNA of the CDR3 is TGTGCCAGCAGCTTAAGAGGGGCAACTAATGAAAAACTGTTTTTT.

This clone was detected a few times. The J gene is TRBJ1-2, the V gene TRBV5-4, with a possible D match to TRBD1 (6 bases). The CDR3 has 14 amino acids. V shed 0 bases and J shed 6 bases, with 12 bases lying between them. Germline CDR1 SGHNT, CDR2 YYREEE (reference sequence). The CDR3 bases are TGTGCCAGCAGCTTGGAACAGGGAAGAGATGGCTACACCTTC. Amino acids: CASSLEQGRDGYTF.

This clone was detected once. This chain uses TRBV10-3 with TRBJ2-1, with 14 nucleotides matching TRBD2. The CDR3 extends over 19 amino acids. V dropped 6 bases and J dropped 0; count of bases not matched to a gene: 10. Germline V CDR1 and CDR2: ENHRY, SYGVKD. The CDR3 DNA reads as TGTGCCATCAGCTCCGCGACTAGCGGGGGGGATAGCTCCTACAATGAGCAGTTCTTC. It translates to CAISSATSGGDSSYNEQFF.

This rearrangement joins TRBV12-5 to TRBJ1-4, with D possibly being TRBD1 (6 bases). CDR3 length equals 15 residues. Germline values: CDR1 LGHNT, CDR2 FRNRAP. V lost 1 base to trimming and J lost 3 bases, with 9 bases between them. CDR3 region: CASGLGTVANEKLFF. For the CDR3, the DNA is TGTGCTAGTGGTTTGGGGACAGTAGCTAATGAAAAACTGTTTTTT.